This T cell receptor beta chain was captured in a study of blood T cell repertoires in COVID-19. Assay used: immunoSEQ multiplex PCR; TCRdb lists only in-frame clones, some missing. Among about 40,000 clones, about four fifths were seen once, and the ten largest hold about 2.6%. V was clipped by 3 bases and J by 4 bases, with 9 bases between them. Germline V gene sequence: CDR1 MRHNA, CDR2 SNTAGT. The CDR3 contains 13 residues. The sequencing input was peripheral blood. The rearrangement links TRBV6-4 to TRBJ1-1, with no clear D. This TCR was sampled from a woman aged 60-75 years with acute or convalescent COVID-19. The chain's CDR3 is CASSEREGTEAFF. The DNA of the CDR3 is TGTGCCAGCAGTGAGAGGGAGGGCACTGAAGCTTTCTTT.